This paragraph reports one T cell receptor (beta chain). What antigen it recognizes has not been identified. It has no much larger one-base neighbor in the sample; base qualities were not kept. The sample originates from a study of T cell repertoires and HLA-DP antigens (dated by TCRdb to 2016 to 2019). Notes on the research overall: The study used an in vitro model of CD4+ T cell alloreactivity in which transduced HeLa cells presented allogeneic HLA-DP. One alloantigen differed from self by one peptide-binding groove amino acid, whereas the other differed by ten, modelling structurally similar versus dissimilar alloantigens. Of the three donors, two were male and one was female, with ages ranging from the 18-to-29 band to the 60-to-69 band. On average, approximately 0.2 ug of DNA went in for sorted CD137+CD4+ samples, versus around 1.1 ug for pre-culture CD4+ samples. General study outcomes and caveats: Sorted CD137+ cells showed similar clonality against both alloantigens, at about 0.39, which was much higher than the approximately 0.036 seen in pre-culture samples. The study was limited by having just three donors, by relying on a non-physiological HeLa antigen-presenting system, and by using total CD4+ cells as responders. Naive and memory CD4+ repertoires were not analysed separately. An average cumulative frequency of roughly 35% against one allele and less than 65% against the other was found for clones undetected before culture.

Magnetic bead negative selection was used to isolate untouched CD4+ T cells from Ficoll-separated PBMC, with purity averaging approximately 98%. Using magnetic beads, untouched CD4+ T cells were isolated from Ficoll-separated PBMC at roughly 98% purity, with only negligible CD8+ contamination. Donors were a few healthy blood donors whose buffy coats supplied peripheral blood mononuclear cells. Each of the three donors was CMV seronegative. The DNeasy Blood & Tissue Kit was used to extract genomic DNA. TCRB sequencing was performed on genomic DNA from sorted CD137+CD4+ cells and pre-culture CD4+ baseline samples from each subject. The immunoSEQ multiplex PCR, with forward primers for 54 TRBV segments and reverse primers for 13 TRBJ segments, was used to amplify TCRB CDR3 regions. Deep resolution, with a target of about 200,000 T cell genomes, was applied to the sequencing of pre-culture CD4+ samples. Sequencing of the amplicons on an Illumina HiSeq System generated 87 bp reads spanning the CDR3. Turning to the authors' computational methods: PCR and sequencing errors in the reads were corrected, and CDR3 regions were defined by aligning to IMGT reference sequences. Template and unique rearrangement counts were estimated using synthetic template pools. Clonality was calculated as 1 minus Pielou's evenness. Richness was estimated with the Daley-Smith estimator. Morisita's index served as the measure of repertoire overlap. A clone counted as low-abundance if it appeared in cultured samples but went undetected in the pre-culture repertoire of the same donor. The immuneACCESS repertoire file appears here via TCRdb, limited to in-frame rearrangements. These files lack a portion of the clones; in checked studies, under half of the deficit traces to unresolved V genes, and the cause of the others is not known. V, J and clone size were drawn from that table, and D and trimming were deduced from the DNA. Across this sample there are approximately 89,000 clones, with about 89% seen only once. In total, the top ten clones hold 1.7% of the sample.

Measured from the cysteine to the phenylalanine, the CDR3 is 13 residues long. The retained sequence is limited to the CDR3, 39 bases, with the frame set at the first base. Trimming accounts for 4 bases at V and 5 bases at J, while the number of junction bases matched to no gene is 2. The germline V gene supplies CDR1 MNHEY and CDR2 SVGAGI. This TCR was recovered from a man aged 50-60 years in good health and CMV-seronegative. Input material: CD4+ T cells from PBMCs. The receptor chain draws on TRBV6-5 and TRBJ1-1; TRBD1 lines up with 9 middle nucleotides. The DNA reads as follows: TGTGCCAGCAGTTGGGACAGGGAAACTGAAGCTTTCTTT. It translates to CASSWDRETEAFF.